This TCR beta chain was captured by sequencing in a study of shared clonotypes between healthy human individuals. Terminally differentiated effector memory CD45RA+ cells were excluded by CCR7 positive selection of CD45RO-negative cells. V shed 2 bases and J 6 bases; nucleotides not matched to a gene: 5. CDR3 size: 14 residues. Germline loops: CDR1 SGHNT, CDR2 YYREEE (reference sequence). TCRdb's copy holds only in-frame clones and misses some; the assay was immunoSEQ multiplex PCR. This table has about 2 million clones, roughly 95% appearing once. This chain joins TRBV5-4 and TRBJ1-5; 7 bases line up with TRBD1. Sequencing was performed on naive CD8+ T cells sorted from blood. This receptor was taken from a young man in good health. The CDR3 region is CASSLQGHGQPQHF. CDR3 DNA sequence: TGTGCCAGCAGCTTACAGGGGCACGGTCAGCCCCAGCATTTT.